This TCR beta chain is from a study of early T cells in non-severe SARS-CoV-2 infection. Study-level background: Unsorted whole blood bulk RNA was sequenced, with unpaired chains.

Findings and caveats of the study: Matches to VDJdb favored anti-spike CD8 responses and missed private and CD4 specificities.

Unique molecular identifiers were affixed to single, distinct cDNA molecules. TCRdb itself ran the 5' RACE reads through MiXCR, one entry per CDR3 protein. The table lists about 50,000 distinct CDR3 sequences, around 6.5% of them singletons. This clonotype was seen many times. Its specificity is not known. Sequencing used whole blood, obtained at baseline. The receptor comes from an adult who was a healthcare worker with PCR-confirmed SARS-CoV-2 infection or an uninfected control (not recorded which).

CDR3 DNA sequence: TGCAGCGTTATAGATACGGGGGCCTCCTACGAGCAGTACTTC. It specifies CSVIDTGASYEQYF. The gene calls are TRBV29-1 and TRBJ2-7; D possibly matches TRBD1 or TRBD2 (6 bases each). With 5 bases removed from V and 0 bases from J, the gap between germline ends came to 14 bases. The CDR3 consists of 14 residues. Per germline, CDR1 SQVTM and CDR2 ANQGSEA.